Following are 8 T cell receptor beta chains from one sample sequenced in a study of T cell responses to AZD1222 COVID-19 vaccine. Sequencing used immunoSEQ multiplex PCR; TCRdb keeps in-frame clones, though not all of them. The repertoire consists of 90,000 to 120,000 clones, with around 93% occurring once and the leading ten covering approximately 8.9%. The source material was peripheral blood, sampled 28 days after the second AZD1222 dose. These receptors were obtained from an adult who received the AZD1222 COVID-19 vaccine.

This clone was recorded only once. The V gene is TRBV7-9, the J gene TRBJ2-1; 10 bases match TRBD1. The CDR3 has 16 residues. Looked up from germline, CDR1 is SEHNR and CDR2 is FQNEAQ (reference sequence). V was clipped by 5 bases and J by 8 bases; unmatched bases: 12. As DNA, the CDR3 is TGTGCCAGCAGCCACTCCCCGGGACAGGGGCGCTATGAGCAGTTCTTC. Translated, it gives CASSHSPGQGRYEQFF.

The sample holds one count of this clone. The CDR3 loop is CASSQAGPAYEQYF. The CDR3 nucleotides are TGCGCCAGCAGCCAAGCAGGGCCCGCCTACGAGCAGTACTTC. The rearrangement links TRBV4-3 to TRBJ2-7, with TRBD1 as a possible D gene (5 bases). Germline CDR1 and CDR2: LGHNA and YSLEER. CDR3 length equals 14 residues. V lost 1 base and J 2 bases, leaving 9 bases between the germline ends.

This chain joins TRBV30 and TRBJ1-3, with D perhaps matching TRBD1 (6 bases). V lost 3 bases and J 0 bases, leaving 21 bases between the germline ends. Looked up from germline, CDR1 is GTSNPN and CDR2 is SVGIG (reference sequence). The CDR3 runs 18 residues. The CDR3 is CAWRKGGLQHHSGNTIYF. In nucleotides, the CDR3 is TGTGCCTGGAGAAAAGGGGGTCTCCAGCACCACTCTGGAAACACCATATATTTT.

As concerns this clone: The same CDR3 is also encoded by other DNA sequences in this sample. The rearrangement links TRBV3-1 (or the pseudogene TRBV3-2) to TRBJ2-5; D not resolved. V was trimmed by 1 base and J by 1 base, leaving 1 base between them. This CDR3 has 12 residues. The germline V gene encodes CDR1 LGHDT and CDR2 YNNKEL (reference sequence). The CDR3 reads CASSQVQETQYF. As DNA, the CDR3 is TGTGCCAGCAGCCAAGTCCAAGAGACCCAGTACTTC.

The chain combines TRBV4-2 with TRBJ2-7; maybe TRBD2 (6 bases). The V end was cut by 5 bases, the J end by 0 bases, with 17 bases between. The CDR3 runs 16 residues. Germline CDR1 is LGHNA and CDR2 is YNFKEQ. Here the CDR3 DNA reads TGTGCCAGCAGCATAGATTGGGGGGAGAGCTCCTACGAGCAGTACTTC. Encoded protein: CASSIDWGESSYEQYF.

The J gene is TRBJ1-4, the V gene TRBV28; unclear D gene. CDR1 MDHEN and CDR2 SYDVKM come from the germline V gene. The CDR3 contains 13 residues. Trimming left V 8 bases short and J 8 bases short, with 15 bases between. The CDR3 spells CASLGVGEEKLFF. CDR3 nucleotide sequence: TGTGCCAGCCTCGGGGTCGGAGAAGAAAAACTGTTTTTT. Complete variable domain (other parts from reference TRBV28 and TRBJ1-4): DVKVTQSSRYLVKRTGEKVFLECVQDMDHENMFWYRQDPGLGLRLIYFSYDVKMKEKGDIPEGYSVSREKKERFSLILESASTNQTSMYLCASLGVGEEKLFFGSGTQLSVL.

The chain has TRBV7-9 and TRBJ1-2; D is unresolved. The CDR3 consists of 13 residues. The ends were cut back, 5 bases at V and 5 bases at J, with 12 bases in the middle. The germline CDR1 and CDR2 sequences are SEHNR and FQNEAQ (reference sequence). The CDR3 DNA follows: TGTGCCAGCAGCGCCGAACGACGATATGGCTACACCTTC. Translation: CASSAERRYGYTF.

The CDR3 DNA sequence: TGTGCCAGCTCACTAAGTCACGGTGCCGAGCAGTACTTC. Its protein is CASSLSHGAEQYF. The rearrangement uses TRBV18 and TRBJ2-7; no firm D call. Germline lookup yields CDR1 KGHSH and CDR2 LQKENI. V lost 4 bases and J 6 bases, leaving 13 bases between the germline ends. The CDR3 runs 13 residues.